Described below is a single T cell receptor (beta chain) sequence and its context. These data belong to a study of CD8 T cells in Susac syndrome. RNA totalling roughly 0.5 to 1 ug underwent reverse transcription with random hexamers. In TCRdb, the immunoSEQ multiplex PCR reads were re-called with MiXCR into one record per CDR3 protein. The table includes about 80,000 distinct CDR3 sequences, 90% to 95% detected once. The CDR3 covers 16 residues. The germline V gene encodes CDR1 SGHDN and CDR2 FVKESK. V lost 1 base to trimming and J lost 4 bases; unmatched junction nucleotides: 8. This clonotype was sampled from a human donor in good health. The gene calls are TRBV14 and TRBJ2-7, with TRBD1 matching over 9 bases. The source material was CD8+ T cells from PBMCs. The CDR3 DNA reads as TGTGCCAGCAGCCAAGTTGGGACAGGGTATCTTTACGAGCAGTACTTC. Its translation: CASSQVGTGYLYEQYF.